This TCR beta chain was captured in a study of glioma-infiltrating T cells after dendritic cell vaccination. The wider study: Patients received three intradermal dendritic cell vaccine injections at biweekly intervals. The study's findings and limits: The cohort had few patients with full blood and tumor sets.

The PCR used 60 V beta and 13 J beta primers. Sequenced by immunoSEQ multiplex PCR; TCRdb stores in-frame clones only, minus some. The table has some 70,000 clones, 80% to 85% seen once; the top ten hold about 8.9%. This clone was seen only once. The antigen is not known. Isocitrate dehydrogenase mutation was absent in all glioblastoma patients. The CDR3 has 14 residues. Trimming cost V 3 bases and J 2 bases, with 12 bases left between them. Germline V gene lookup returns CDR1 SGHRS and CDR2 YFSETQ. Sequencing used blood, obtained before dendritic cell vaccination. This sequence joins TRBV5-1 and TRBJ2-7, with D possibly TRBD2 on 7 matching bases. This TCR was recovered from a human donor with glioblastoma. CDR3 protein: CASSSAGAPYEQYF. For the CDR3, the DNA is TGCGCCAGCAGCTCGGCGGGGGCTCCCTACGAGCAGTACTTC.